The clone carrying this TCR beta chain was picked up a small number of times. The data belong to a study of T cell repertoires and HLA-DP antigens. About the study: CD4+ T cells were cocultured with HeLa cells expressing HLA-DP. Versus self, one alloantigen differed at one groove amino acid, the other at fewer than 13.

Clones were sequenced by immunoSEQ multiplex PCR, and TCRdb holds only the in-frame ones, with some missing. The table records about 3,700 clones, 76% of them present only once. The length of the CDR3 is 15 residues. Germline assignment: CDR1 SGHTA and CDR2 FQGNSA. Losses at the gene ends were 5 bases for V and 4 bases for J; bases not matched to a gene: 8. CD4+ cells expanded for around 15 days were restimulated 24 h with allogeneic-DPB1 HeLa cells. Stimulation used HeLa cells expressing transduced HLA-DPA1/DPB1, HLA-DM, invariant chain and CD80. Negative selection yielded untouched CD4+ T cells of average roughly 98% purity. Cocultures used a 3:1 ratio of CD4+ cells to 100 Gy-irradiated HeLa, with approximately 51 U/mL IL-2.

This chain uses TRBV7-2 with TRBJ2-5; TRBD2 matches at 9 bases. The source is a woman aged 18-30 years in good health and CMV-seronegative. Sequenced: CD137- CD4+ T cells from cultured PBMCs. CDR3 in amino acids: CASSRRGGGAETQYF. The CDR3, as DNA: TGTGCCAGCAGCCGGCGGGGGGGAGGGGCAGAGACCCAGTACTTC.